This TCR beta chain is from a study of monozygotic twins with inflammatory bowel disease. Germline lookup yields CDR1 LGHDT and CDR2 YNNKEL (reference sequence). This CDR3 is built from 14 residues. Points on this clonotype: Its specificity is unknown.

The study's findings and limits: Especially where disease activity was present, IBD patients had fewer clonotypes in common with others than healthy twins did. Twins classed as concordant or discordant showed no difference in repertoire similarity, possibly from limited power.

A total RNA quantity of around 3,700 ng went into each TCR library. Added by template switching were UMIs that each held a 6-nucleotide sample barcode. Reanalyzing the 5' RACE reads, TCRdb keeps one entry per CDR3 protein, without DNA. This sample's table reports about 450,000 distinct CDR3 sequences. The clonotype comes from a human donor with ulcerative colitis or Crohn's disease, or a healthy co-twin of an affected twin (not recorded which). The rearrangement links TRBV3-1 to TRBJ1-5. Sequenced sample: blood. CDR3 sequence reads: CASSQGPLGGAQHF.